This T cell receptor (beta chain) was sequenced in a study of vaccination and CD4 T cells after COVID-19. Sequenced with the Oncomine TCR Beta short-read assay was DNA taken from cultured CD4+ T cells. Each CDR3 protein gets one entry after TCRdb re-called the PCR reads with MiXCR. The table records around 9,000 distinct CDR3 sequences, 30% to 40% of them present only once. This clonotype was seen only a few times. Its antigen is currently unknown. Study conclusions and caveats: Convalescent patients gained a median 86.3% of their reactive clones only post-vaccination. Within convalescent individuals, 304 out of 307 vaccine-specific clones proved to be spike mono-reactive.

Treatment denoted: roughly 10-day PBMC culture with coronavirus spike peptide pools or control peptides (ViraFEST assay). Prior to the COVID-19 pandemic (2011-2018), the unexposed donor's CD4+ T cells were collected. Cells were cultured for roughly 9 days, and then CD4+ T cells were isolated by negative selection. The sequence came from a human donor in good health. Sequenced material: CD4+ T cells from blood, cultured in vitro.

The CDR3 DNA follows: TGCAGTGCTATAGTTGCAGGGCACACCGGGGAGCTGTTTTTT. This gives the protein CSAIVAGHTGELFF. The rearrangement joins TRBV20-1 to TRBJ2-2; tentatively, D is TRBD1 (5 bases). CDR3 length: 14 residues. CDR1 and CDR2 (germline): DFQATT, SNEGSKA (reference sequence). V lost 4 bases and J 3 bases, leaving 12 bases between the germline ends.